A single sample gave rise to the 6 T cell receptor beta chains below, sequenced in a study of blood T cell repertoires in COVID-19. TCRdb's copy holds only in-frame clones and misses some; the assay was immunoSEQ multiplex PCR. Among roughly 160,000 clones listed, 85% to 90% were seen once. Sequenced material: peripheral blood. The origin of the receptors is a woman aged 80 or over with COVID-19, enrolled during active disease.

The gene calls are TRBV6-1 and TRBJ2-7, with D unclear. CDR1 and CDR2 from the germline V gene are MNHNS and SASEGT. Trimming took off 3 bases at V and 11 bases at J, with 14 bases between the two ends. The CDR3 consists of 12 residues. CDR3 DNA sequence: TGTGCCAGCAGTGATTCAGTCGCGGATGAGTACTTC. This encodes CASSDSVADEYF.

This chain uses TRBV28 with TRBJ1-6; D gene uncertain. With 2 bases removed from V and 7 bases from J, the gap between germline ends came to 9 bases. CDR1 is MDHEN, CDR2 SYDVKM, per germline. CDR3 length: 14 amino acids. CDR3 nucleotides: TGTGCCAGCAGTTTACGGCGGGAAAATTCACCCCTCCACTTT. This gives the protein CASSLRRENSPLHF. The full variable domain, its missing parts supplied by reference TRBV28 and TRBJ1-6, is DVKVTQSSRYLVKRTGEKVFLECVQDMDHENMFWYRQDPGLGLRLIYFSYDVKMKEKGDIPEGYSVSREKKERFSLILESASTNQTSMYLCASSLRRENSPLHFGNGTRLTVT.

The gene calls are TRBV19 and TRBJ2-3, with a possible D match to TRBD2 (6 bases). V was clipped by 4 bases and J by 1 base, with 12 bases between them. The CDR3 runs 15 residues. Germline V gives CDR1 LNHDA, CDR2 SQIVND (reference sequence). The CDR3 nucleotides read TGTGCCAGTAGTAATTTGGAGGGCGGCACAGATACGCAGTATTTT. This codes for CASSNLEGGTDTQYF.

The genes are TRBV7-8 and TRBJ1-2, with 7 bases lining up with TRBD1. Unmatched junction bases numbered 6, after V lost 1 base and J lost 4 bases. This CDR3 has 15 amino acids. CDR1 and CDR2 (germline): SGHVS, FQNEAQ. Written as DNA, the CDR3 is TGTGCCAGCAGCTTAGACCTACGGGACAGCTATGGCTACACCTTC. This translates into CASSLDLRDSYGYTF. Full variable domain (remainder filled in from reference TRBV7-8 and TRBJ1-2): GAGVSQSPRYKVAKRGQDVALRCDPISGHVSLFWYQQALGQGPEFLTYFQNEAQLDKSGLPSDRFFAERPEGSVSTLKIQRTQQEDSAVYLCASSLDLRDSYGYTFGSGTRLTVV.

Only one count was recorded for this clone. The gene calls are TRBV5-1 and TRBJ1-1; TRBD1 is a possible D gene (6 bases). Germline V lookup: CDR1 SGHRS, CDR2 YFSETQ. The CDR3 has 12 amino acids. V was pared by 1 base and J by 8 bases, with 9 bases between. The CDR3: CASSLNQGEAFF. The DNA of the CDR3 is TGCGCCAGCAGCTTGAATCAGGGGGAAGCTTTCTTT.

The chain joins TRBV28 to TRBJ1-5; 7 positions agree with TRBD1. V shed 5 bases and J 5 bases; nucleotides not matched to a gene: 3. The CDR3 covers 13 residues. Germline CDR1 MDHEN, CDR2 SYDVKM. The CDR3 sequence: CASSTDRYQPQHF. In DNA, the CDR3 is TGTGCCAGCAGTACGGACAGGTATCAGCCCCAGCATTTT.